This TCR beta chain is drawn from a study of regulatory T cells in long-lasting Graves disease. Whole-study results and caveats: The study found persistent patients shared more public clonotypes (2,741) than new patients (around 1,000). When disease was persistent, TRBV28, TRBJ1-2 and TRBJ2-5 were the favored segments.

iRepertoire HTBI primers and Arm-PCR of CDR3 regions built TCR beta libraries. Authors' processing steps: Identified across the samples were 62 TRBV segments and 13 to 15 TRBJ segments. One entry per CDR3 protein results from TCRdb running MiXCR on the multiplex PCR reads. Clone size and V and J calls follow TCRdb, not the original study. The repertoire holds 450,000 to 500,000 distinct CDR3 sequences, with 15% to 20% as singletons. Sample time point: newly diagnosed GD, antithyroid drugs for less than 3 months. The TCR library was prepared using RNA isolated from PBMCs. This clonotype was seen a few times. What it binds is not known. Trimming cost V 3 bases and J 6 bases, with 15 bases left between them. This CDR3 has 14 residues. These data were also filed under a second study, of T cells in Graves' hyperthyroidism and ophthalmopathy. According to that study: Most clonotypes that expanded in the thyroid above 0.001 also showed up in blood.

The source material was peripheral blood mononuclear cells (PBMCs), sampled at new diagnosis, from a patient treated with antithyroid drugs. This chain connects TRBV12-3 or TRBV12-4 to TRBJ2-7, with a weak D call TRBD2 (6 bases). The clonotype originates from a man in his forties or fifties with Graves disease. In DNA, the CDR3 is TGTGCCAGCAGTTTTCGTGCGGGAATGGTCGAGCAGTACTTC. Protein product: CASSFRAGMVEQYF.